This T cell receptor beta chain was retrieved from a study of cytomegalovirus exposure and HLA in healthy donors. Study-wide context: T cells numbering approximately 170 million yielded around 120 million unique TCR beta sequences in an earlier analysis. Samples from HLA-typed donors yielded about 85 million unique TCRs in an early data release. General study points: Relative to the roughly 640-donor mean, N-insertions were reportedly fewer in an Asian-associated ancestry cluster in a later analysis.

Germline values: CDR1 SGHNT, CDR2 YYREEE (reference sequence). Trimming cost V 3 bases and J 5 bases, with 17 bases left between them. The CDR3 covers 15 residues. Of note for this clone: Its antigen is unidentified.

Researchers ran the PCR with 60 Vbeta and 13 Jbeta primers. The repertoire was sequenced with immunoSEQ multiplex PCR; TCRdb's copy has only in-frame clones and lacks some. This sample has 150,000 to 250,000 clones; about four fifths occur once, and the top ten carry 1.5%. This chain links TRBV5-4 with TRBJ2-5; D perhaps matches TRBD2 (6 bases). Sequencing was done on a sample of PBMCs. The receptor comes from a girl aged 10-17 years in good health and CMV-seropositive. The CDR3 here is CASSSGTPTGETQYF. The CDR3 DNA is TGTGCCAGCAGCTCCGGGACTCCGACCGGGGAGACCCAGTACTTC.